This T cell receptor beta chain comes out of a study of cytomegalovirus exposure and HLA in healthy donors. This CDR3 has 14 amino acids. The V gene's germline CDR1 is SGHAT and CDR2 FQNNGV. V lost 6 bases and J lost 3; bases outside the gene matches: 4. PCR was performed using 60 Vbeta and 13 Jbeta primers. Method: immunoSEQ multiplex PCR; TCRdb's copy keeps in-frame clones and lacks some. Counted here are about 170,000 clones, around 74% occurring once; the ten biggest clones make up over 2%. The sequenced sample consisted of PBMCs. The TCR was taken from a female donor in good health and CMV-seronegative. This chain uses TRBV11-2 with TRBJ2-7, with 11 bases identical to TRBD1. The CDR3 loop is CASRPGTGGYEQYF. CDR3 nucleotides: TGTGCCAGCAGGCCCGGGACAGGGGGCTACGAGCAGTACTTC.